This T cell receptor beta chain was identified during a study of T cell responses to AZD1222 COVID-19 vaccine. Overall study context: Timing groups of about 4 and about 12 weeks for second doses were pooled.

CDR1 and CDR2 from the germline V gene are PRHDT and FYEKMQ (reference sequence). The CDR3 loop spans 11 amino acids. V lost 2 bases, J lost 6 bases, and 4 bases lay in between. Of note for this clone: The target antigen is unknown.

The study's findings and limits: Mostly white British, mostly female donors; authors suggested clonal diversity may be underestimated. Within unmutated variant regions lay the reported targets of nearly half of spike-specific TCRs.

The protocol was immunoSEQ multiplex PCR, while the TCRdb copy is restricted to in-frame clones and leaves out a portion. The table includes some 100,000 clones, around nine tenths detected once. The chain combines TRBV13 with TRBJ1-1; unclear D gene. Sample: peripheral blood, taken on day 0 of AZD1222 vaccination. The receptor was derived from an adult in good health. In nucleotides, the CDR3 is TGTGCCAGCAGCTTACGAGCTGAAGCTTTCTTT. Translation: CASSLRAEAFF.